This TCR beta chain was retrieved from a study of radiotherapy plus CTLA-4 blockade in lung cancer. Study-wide background: Objective responses were documented in around 19% of patients, with disease control in about 29%. Study-wide results and limits: With interferon-beta, early dynamics of blood T cell clones were reported to best predict response. Some TCR clones had been derived from tumors. These clones expanded in peripheral blood after radiotherapy plus ipilimumab.

Comment on this clone: Its specificity is not known.

Chemo-refractory metastatic non-small-cell lung cancer patients received focal radiation with ipilimumab CTLA-4 blockade. Libraries were prepared by immunoSEQ multiplex PCR; TCRdb keeps only in-frame clonotypes and omits some of them. The sample has around 37,000 clones, 70% to 80% seen once. The J segment lost 9 bases and the V segment lost 6 bases, leaving 9 bases of the junction unmatched. From germline, CDR1 is MDHEN and CDR2 SYDVKM. This CDR3 spans 13 amino acids. The clonotype originates from a human donor with non-small cell lung cancer that progressed on radiotherapy plus ipilimumab. The source was peripheral blood, collected from a patient treated with radiotherapy plus ipilimumab. The chain combines TRBV28 with TRBJ2-5; TRBD1 aligns across 8 bases. The CDR3 region has the DNA TGTGCCAGCAGGACAGGGGATTGGGTTTCCCAGTACTTC. Amino acids: CASRTGDWVSQYF.